This TCR beta chain was identified during a study of T cell changes during pregnancy in multiple sclerosis. Germline CDR1 is SGHNT and CDR2 is YYREEE (reference sequence). With V trimmed by 0 bases and J by 0 bases, 6 bases remained unmatched. The CDR3 runs to 17 residues. This clone was seen once. Profiled with immunoSEQ multiplex PCR; TCRdb holds only in-frame clones, not every one. Of tens of thousands of clones listed, about 93% are singletons. The material sequenced was peripheral blood, taken in the first trimester of pregnancy. The chain has TRBV5-4 and TRBJ1-1; 9 bases align to TRBD1. This receptor was taken from a female donor in good health, enrolled as a control in a pregnancy study. CDR3 amino acids: CASSLGTGARLNTEAFF. The CDR3 DNA follows: TGTGCCAGCAGCTTGGGGACAGGGGCCCGACTGAACACTGAAGCTTTCTTT.